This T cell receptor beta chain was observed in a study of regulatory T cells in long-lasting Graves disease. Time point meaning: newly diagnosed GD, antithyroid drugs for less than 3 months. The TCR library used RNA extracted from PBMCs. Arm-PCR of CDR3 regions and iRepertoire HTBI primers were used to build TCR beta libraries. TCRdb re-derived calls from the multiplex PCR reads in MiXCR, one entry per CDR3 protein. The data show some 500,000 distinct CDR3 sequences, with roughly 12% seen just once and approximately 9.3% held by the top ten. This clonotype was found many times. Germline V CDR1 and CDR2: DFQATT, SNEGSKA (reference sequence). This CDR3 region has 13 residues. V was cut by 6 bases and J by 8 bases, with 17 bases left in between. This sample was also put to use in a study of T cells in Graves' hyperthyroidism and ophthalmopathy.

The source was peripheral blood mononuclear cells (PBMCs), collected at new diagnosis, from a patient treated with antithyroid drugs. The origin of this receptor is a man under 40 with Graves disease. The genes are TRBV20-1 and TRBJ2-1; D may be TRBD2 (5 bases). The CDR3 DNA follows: TGCAGTGCAACTAGGGCAGGAGAGGATGAGCAGTTCTTC. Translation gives CSATRAGEDEQFF.